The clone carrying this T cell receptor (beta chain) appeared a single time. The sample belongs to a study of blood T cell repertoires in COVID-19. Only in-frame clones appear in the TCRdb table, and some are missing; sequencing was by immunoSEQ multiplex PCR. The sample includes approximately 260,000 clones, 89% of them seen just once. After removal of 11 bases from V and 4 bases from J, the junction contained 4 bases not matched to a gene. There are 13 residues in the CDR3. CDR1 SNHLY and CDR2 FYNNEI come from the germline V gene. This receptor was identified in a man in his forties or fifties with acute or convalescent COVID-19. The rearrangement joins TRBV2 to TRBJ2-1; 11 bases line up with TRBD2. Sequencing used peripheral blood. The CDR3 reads CAGGTSGYNEQFF. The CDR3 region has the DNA TGTGCCGGAGGGACTAGCGGATACAATGAGCAGTTCTTC.